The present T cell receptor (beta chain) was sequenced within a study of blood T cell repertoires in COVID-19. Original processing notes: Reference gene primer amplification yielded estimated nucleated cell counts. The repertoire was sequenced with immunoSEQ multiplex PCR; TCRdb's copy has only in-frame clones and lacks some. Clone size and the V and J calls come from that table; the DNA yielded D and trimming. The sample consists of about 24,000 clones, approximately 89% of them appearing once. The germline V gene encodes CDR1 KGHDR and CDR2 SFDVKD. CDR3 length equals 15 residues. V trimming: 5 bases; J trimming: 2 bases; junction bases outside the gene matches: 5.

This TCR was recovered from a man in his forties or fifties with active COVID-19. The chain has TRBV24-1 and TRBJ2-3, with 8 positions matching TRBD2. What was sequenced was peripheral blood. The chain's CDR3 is CATSVGAGVTDTQYF. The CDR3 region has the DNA TGTGCCACCAGTGTAGGAGCGGGGGTCACAGATACGCAGTATTTT.